Listed here are 11 T cell receptor beta chains from one sample, sequenced in a study of T cell responses to AZD1222 COVID-19 vaccine listed by TCRdb under 2021. Receptor amplification or capture employed the immunoSEQ multiplex PCR assay. TCRdb provides this immuneACCESS table in a form limited to in-frame rearrangements. Some clones are lacking; in checked studies, under half of them reflect an unresolved V gene, and why the rest are absent is not known. Within this sample are 200,000 to 250,000 clones, with roughly 94% of them counted one time only. The top ten constitute approximately 1.5% of the sample. This sample's time point label indicates: about 28 days (+/-7) after the second vaccine dose. The treatment or condition label, read with the paper, signifies: meningococcal conjugate vaccine given as trial control. The sequencing used peripheral blood, collected 28 days after the second dose of the MenACWY control vaccine. The receptors were gathered from an adult who received the MenACWY meningococcal vaccine as a control.

This chain connects TRBV29-1 to TRBJ1-3; D is undetermined. Germline-derived CDR1 and CDR2 are SQVTM and ANQGSEA. The CDR3 covers 12 residues. V gave up 4 bases and J gave up 1 base, with 5 bases separating them. The CDR3 region is CSVGQSGNTIYF. The DNA of the CDR3 is TGCAGCGTTGGACAATCTGGAAACACCATATATTTT.

Only one count was recorded for this clone. The chain recombines TRBV18 with TRBJ2-3; a weak D match, TRBD1 (6 bases). The CDR3 consists of 15 residues. Germline-derived CDR1 and CDR2 are KGHSH and LQKENI. Trimming took off 4 bases at V and 3 bases at J, with 14 bases between the two ends. The CDR3 loop reads CASSRDKGGTDTQYF. The CDR3 DNA is TGTGCCAGCTCACGGGACAAAGGGGGTACAGATACGCAGTATTTT.

This clone has just one count. The gene calls are TRBV7-6 and TRBJ2-2; possible D gene TRBD2, 5 bases. Germline-derived CDR1 and CDR2 are SGHVS and FNYEAQ. V was cut by 5 bases and J by 4 bases, with 17 bases left in between. This CDR3 spans 16 amino acids. The DNA of the CDR3 is TGTGCCAGCAGCCTTGGGCGGGCAAGTTTCACCGGGGAGCTGTTTTTT. This gives the protein CASSLGRASFTGELFF.

The rearrangement uses TRBV5-1 and TRBJ2-2; a possible D gene is TRBD1 (6 bases). CDR1 and CDR2 from the germline V gene are SGHRS and YFSETQ. V was shortened by 0 bases and J by 1 base, with 7 bases between the two germline ends. The CDR3 is 15 residues long. The CDR3 nucleotides read TGCGCCAGCAGCTTGGTGACAGGGAACACCGGGGAGCTGTTTTTT. This translates into CASSLVTGNTGELFF.

The chain links TRBV7-2 to TRBJ2-7; D is unresolved. The CDR3 is 11 residues long. V was clipped by 7 bases and J by 3 bases, with 7 bases between them. Germline CDR1 is SGHTA and CDR2 is FQGNSA. Written as DNA, the CDR3 is TGTGCCAGCACCCTCGGCTACGAGCAGTACTTC. This gives the protein CASTLGYEQYF. The full variable domain, with the rest looked up from reference TRBV7-2 and TRBJ2-7, is GAGVSQSPSNKVTEKGKDVELRCDPISGHTALYWYRQSLGQGLEFLIYFQGNSAPDKSGLPSDRFSAERTGGSVSTLTIQRTQQEDSAVYLCASTLGYEQYFGPGTRLTVT.

V is TRBV6-5 and J is TRBJ1-1; D is ambiguous. This CDR3 is 13 amino acids long. Germline V CDR1 and CDR2: MNHEY, SVGAGI. Between the trimmed V and J ends, which lost 2 bases and 1 base, there was a span of 5 bases. CDR3 sequence reads: CASSYPGNTEAFF. CDR3 nucleotides: TGTGCCAGCAGTTACCCAGGGAACACTGAAGCTTTCTTT.

This chain joins TRBV29-1 and TRBJ1-2; a weak D match, TRBD1 (5 bases). Looked up from germline, CDR1 is SQVTM and CDR2 is ANQGSEA. V gave up 0 bases and J gave up 4 bases, with 12 bases separating them. This CDR3 region has 14 residues. This CDR3 reads CSVEELRGGYGYTF. The CDR3 nucleotides are TGCAGCGTTGAAGAACTCCGGGGCGGCTATGGCTACACCTTC.

This chain uses TRBV6-1 with TRBJ2-3; the D is unclear. This CDR3 has 15 residues. Trimming took 2 bases from V and 2 from J, leaving 11 bases between them. Germline assignment: CDR1 MNHNS and CDR2 SASEGT. The CDR3 loop is CASSEPAGSTDTQYF. For the CDR3, the DNA is TGTGCCAGCAGTGAACCAGCAGGTTCCACAGATACGCAGTATTTT.

The chain carries TRBV5-1 and TRBJ1-6, with D maybe TRBD1 (5 bases). CDR1 and CDR2 from the germline V gene are SGHRS and YFSETQ. The V and J ends lost 0 bases and 3 bases respectively, with 7 bases between them. The length of the CDR3 is 15 residues. The CDR3 DNA reads as TGCGCCAGCAGCTTGGAAAGGGGCTATAATTCACCCCTCCACTTT. It specifies CASSLERGYNSPLHF.

V gene TRBV5-6 combines with J gene TRBJ1-1; D remains unclear. CDR1 SGHDT and CDR2 YYEEEE come from the germline V gene. The CDR3 covers 14 residues. V was cut by 5 bases and J by 0 bases, with 11 bases left in between. The CDR3 reads CASSPGSMNTEAFF. DNA of the CDR3: TGTGCCAGCAGTCCGGGATCCATGAACACTGAAGCTTTCTTT.

V and J are TRBV5-1 and TRBJ1-1; D gene unclear. V was pared by 4 bases and J by 6 bases, with 13 bases between. Germline-derived CDR1 and CDR2 are SGHRS and YFSETQ. The CDR3 has 13 amino acids. CDR3 in amino acids: CASSMDPSSEAFF. The CDR3 nucleotides are TGCGCCAGCAGCATGGACCCCAGCTCTGAAGCTTTCTTT.